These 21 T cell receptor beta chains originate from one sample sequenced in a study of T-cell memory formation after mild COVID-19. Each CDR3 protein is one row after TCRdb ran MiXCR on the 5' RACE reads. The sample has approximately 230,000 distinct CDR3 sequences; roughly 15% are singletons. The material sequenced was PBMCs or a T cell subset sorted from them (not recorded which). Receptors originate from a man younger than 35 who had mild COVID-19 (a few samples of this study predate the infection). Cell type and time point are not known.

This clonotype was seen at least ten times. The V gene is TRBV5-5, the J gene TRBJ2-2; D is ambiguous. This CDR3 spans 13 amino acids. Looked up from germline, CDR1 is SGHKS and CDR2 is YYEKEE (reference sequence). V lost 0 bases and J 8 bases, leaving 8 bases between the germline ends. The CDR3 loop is CASSLEWAGELFF. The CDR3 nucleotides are TGTGCCAGCAGCTTGGAGTGGGCGGGGGAGCTGTTTTTT.

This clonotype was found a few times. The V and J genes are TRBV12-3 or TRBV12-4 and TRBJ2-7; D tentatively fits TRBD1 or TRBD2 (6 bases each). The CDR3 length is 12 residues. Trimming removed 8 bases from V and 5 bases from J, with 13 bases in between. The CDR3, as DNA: TGTGCCAGCTCGCTAAGGGGGGACGAGCAGTACTTC. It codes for CASSLRGDEQYF.

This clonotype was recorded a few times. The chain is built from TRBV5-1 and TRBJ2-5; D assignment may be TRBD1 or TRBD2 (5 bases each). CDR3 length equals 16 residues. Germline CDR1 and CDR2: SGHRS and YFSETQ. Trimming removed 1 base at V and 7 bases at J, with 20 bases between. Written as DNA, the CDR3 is TGCGCCAGCAGCTTGACGGGGCTGGGGGACGGCGGGACCCAGTACTTC. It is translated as CASSLTGLGDGGTQYF.

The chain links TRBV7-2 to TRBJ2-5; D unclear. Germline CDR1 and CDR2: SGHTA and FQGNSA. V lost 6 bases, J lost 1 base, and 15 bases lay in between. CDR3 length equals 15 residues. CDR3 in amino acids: CASRQALTSQETQYF. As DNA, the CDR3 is TGTGCCAGCAGGCAGGCCCTCACCTCCCAAGAGACCCAGTACTTC. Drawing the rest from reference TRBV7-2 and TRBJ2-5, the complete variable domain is GAGVSQSPSNKVTEKGKDVELRCDPISGHTALYWYRQSLGQGLEFLIYFQGNSAPDKSGLPSDRFSAERTGGSVSTLTIQRTQQEDSAVYLCASRQALTSQETQYFGPGTRLLVL.

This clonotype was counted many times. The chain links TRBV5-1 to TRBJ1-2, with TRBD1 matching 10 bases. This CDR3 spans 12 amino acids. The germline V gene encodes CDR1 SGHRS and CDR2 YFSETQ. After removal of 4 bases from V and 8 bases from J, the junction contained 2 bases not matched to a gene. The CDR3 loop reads CASSGQGDGYTF. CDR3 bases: TGCGCCAGCAGCGGACAGGGGGACGGCTACACCTTC.

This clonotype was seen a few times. The CDR3 DNA sequence: TGCGCCAGCAGCTTGGGGGACACCCCGATGCAGCCCCAGCATTTT. Protein product: CASSLGDTPMQPQHF. This chain joins TRBV5-1 and TRBJ1-5, with a tentative D call TRBD1 (6 bases). Looked up from germline, CDR1 is SGHRS and CDR2 is YFSETQ. Trimming stripped 0 bases from V and 7 bases from J, with 14 bases between. There are 15 residues in the CDR3.

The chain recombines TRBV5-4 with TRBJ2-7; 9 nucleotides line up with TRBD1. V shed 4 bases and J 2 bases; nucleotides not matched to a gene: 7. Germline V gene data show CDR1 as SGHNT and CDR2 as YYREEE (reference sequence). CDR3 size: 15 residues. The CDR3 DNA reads TGTGCCAGCAGCGGGACCGGGACAGGGCCCTACGAGCAGTACGTC. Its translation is CASSGTGTGPYEQYV.

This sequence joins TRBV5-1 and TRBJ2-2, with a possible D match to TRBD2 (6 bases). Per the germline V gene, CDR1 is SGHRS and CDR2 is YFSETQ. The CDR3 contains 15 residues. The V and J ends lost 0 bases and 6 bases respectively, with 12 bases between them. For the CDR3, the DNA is TGCGCCAGCAGCTTGGTAAAGGGAGGTGCCGGGGAGCTGTTTTTT. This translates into CASSLVKGGAGELFF. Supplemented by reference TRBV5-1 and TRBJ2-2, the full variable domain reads KAGVTQTPRYLIKTRGQQVTLSCSPISGHRSVSWYQQTPGQGLQFLFEYFSETQRNKGNFPGRFSGRQFSNSRSEMNVSTLELGDSALYLCASSLVKGGAGELFFGEGSRLTVL.

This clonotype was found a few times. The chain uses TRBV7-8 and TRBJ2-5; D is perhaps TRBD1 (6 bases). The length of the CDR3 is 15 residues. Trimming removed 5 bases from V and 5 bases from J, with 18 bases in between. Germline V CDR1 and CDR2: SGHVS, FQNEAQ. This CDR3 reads CASSPRTVLGETQYF. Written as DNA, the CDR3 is TGTGCCAGCAGCCCCCGGACAGTGCTCGGGGAGACCCAGTACTTC.

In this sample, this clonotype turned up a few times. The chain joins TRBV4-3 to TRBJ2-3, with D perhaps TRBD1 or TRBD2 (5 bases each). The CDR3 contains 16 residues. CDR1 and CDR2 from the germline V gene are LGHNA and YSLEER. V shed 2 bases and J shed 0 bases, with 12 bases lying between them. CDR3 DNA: TGCGCCAGCAGCCAAAGAGGGACGGCTAGCACAGATACGCAGTATTTT. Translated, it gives CASSQRGTASTDTQYF.

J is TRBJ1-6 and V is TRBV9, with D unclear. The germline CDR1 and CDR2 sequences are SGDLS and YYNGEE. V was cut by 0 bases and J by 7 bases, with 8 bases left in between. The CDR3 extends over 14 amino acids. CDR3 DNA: TGTGCCAGCAGCGTAGAACAGACCAATTCACCCCTCCACTTT. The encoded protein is CASSVEQTNSPLHF.

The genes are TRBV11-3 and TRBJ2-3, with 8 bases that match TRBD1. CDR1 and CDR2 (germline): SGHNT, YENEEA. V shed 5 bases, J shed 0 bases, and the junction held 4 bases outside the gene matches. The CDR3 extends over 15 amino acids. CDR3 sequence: CASSQTGDSTDTQYF. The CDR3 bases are TGTGCCAGCAGCCAGACAGGGGACAGCACAGATACGCAGTATTTT.

The CDR3 is CASIFDRAYNEQFF. The CDR3 bases are TGTGCCAGCATATTCGACAGGGCCTACAATGAGCAGTTCTTC. The rearrangement uses TRBV2 and TRBJ2-1, with TRBD1 matching over 7 bases. The V and J ends lost 7 bases and 2 bases, in that order; junction bases with no gene match: 5. Germline CDR1 reads SNHLY; CDR2 reads FYNNEI. CDR3 size: 14 residues.

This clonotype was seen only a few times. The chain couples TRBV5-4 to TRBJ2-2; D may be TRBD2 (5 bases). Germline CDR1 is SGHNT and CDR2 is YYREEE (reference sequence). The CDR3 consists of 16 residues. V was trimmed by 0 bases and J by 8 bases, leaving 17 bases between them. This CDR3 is CASSLASLGRGGELFF. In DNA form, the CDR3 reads TGTGCCAGCAGCTTGGCCTCCCTCGGACGCGGGGGGGAGCTGTTTTTT.

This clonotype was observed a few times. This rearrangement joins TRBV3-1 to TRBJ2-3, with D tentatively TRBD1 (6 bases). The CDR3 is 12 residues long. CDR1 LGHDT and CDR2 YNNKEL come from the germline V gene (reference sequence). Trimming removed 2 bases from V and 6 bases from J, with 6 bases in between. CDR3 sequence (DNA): TGTGCCAGCAGCCAAACAGGGGATACGCAGTATTTT. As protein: CASSQTGDTQYF.

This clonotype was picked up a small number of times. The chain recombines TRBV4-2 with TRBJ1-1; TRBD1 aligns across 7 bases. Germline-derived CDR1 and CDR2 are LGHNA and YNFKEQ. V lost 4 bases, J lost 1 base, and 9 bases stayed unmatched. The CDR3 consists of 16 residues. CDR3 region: CASSPKRTGPNTEAFF. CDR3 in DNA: TGTGCCAGCAGCCCTAAGCGGACAGGCCCGAACACTGAAGCTTTCTTT.

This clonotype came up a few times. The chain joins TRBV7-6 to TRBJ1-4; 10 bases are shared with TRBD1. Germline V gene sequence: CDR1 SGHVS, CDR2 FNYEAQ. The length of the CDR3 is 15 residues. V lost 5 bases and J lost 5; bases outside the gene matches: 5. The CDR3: CASSALDRGNEKLFF. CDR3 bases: TGTGCCAGCAGCGCCCTGGACAGGGGGAATGAAAAACTGTTTTTT.

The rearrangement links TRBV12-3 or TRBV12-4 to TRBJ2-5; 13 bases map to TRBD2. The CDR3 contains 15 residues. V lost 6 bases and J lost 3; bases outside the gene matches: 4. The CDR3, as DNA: TGTGCCAGCAGCCTAGGGACTAGCGGGGAAGAGACCCAGTACTTC. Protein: CASSLGTSGEETQYF.

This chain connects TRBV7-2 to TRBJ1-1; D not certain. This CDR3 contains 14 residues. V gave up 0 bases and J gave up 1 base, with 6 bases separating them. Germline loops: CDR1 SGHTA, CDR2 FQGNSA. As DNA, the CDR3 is TGTGCCAGCAGCTTAGCTCGACAGAACACTGAAGCTTTCTTT. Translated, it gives CASSLARQNTEAFF.

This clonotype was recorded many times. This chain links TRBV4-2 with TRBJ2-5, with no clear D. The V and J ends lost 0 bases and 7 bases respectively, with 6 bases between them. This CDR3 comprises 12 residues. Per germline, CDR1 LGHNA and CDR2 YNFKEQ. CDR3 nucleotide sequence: TGTGCCAGCAGCCAAGATCCGGCGACCCAGTACTTC. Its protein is CASSQDPATQYF.

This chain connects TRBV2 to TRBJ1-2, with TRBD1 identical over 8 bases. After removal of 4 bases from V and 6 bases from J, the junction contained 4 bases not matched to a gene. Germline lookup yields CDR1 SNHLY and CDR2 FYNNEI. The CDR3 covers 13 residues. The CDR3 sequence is CASSGDRPDGYTF. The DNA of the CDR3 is TGTGCCAGCAGTGGGGACAGGCCCGATGGCTACACCTTC. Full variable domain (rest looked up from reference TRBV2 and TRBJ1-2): EPEVTQTPSHQVTQMGQEVILRCVPISNHLYFYWYRQILGQKVEFLVSFYNNEISEKSEIFDDQFSVERPDGSNFTLKIRSTKLEDSAMYFCASSGDRPDGYTFGSGTRLTVV.